A single sample is the source of the 26 T cell receptor beta chains below, sequenced in a study of neurological immune-mediated disorders. TCRdb used MiXCR to reprocess the 5' RACE reads, holding one entry per CDR3 protein. The repertoire has some 70,000 distinct CDR3 sequences, 4.5% of them found once; the top ten carry under 7.5%. The source material was PBMCs. The source is a man aged 25-40 years with multiple sclerosis.

This clonotype was seen ten or more times. The chain is built from TRBV5-1 and TRBJ1-1; D possibly corresponds to TRBD1 (5 bases). V shed 0 bases and J shed 4 bases, with 10 bases lying between them. Germline lookup yields CDR1 SGHRS and CDR2 YFSETQ. This CDR3 is built from 14 residues. In DNA, the CDR3 is TGCGCCAGCAGCTTGGGATCAGGGATCACTGAAGCTTTCTTT. This sequence encodes CASSLGSGITEAFF.

This clonotype is medium-sized. The rearrangement uses TRBV14 and TRBJ1-4, with 7 positions matching TRBD1. After removal of 1 base from V and 8 bases from J, the junction contained 4 bases not matched to a gene. The CDR3 contains 14 residues. CDR1 and CDR2 from the germline V gene are SGHDN and FVKESK. CDR3 DNA sequence: TGTGCCAGCAGCCAAGTGGGGACAGTCGAAAAACTGTTTTTT. Its protein is CASSQVGTVEKLFF. The entire variable domain, with the rest obtained from reference TRBV14 and TRBJ1-4, is as follows: EAGVTQFPSHSVIEKGQTVTLRCDPISGHDNLYWYRRVMGKEIKFLLHFVKESKQDESGMPNNRFLAERTGGTYSTLKVQPAELEDSGVYFCASSQVGTVEKLFFGSGTQLSVL.

V and J are TRBV4-1 and TRBJ1-6, with TRBD1 matching 7 bases. With 8 bases clipped from V and 10 bases from J, the junction kept 8 bases outside the gene matches. The germline V gene encodes CDR1 MGHRA and CDR2 YSYEKL. The CDR3 is made up of 13 amino acids. The CDR3: CASSTGEESPLHF. For the CDR3, the DNA is TGCGCCAGCTCCACAGGGGAAGAGTCACCCCTCCACTTT.

This clonotype appeared a few times. The chain recombines TRBV11-2 with TRBJ1-4; a weak D match, TRBD1 (5 bases). Germline V gives CDR1 SGHAT, CDR2 FQNNGV. With 5 bases removed from V and 4 bases from J, the gap between germline ends came to 17 bases. The CDR3 loop spans 16 amino acids. In DNA, the CDR3 is TGTGCCAGCAGCCGCATAGGACACTCGCTTAATGAAAAACTGTTTTTT. Its translation is CASSRIGHSLNEKLFF.

This chain links TRBV20-1 with TRBJ2-3; D assignment may be TRBD1 or TRBD2 (5 bases each). Trimming stripped 6 bases from V and 2 bases from J, with 15 bases between. Germline CDR1 DFQATT, CDR2 SNEGSKA (reference sequence). The CDR3 consists of 14 residues. CDR3 nucleotide sequence: TGCAGTGCAAGTCAGTGGGGGAACACAGATACGCAGTATTTT. Its translation is CSASQWGNTDTQYF.

This clonotype appeared many times. The V call is TRBV4-1, the J call TRBJ2-3; TRBD2 is a possible D gene (6 bases). Germline V gene data show CDR1 as MGHRA and CDR2 as YSYEKL. Trimming took off 4 bases at V and 4 bases at J, with 18 bases between the two ends. This CDR3 comprises 16 residues. The CDR3 is CASSRAGRGISDTQYF. As DNA, the CDR3 is TGCGCCAGCAGCCGGGCAGGGCGGGGTATTTCAGATACGCAGTATTTT.

Many counts were recorded for this clonotype. The chain uses TRBV6-5 and TRBJ2-7; D is uncertain. This CDR3 has 13 amino acids. CDR1 and CDR2 (germline): MNHEY, SVGAGI. The ends were cut back, 6 bases at V and 6 bases at J, with 15 bases in the middle. The CDR3 spells CASSPIPTREQYF. The CDR3 nucleotides read TGTGCCAGCAGCCCCATTCCGACTCGCGAGCAGTACTTC.

This clonotype was counted ten times or more. The chain couples TRBV29-1 to TRBJ2-7; D possibly corresponds to TRBD2 (5 bases). V was trimmed by 8 bases and J by 6 bases, leaving 14 bases between them. The CDR3 totals 11 residues. Germline V gene data show CDR1 as SQVTM and CDR2 as ANQGSEA. The CDR3 is CSFLLEGEQYF. DNA for the CDR3: TGCAGCTTTCTTTTAGAGGGCGAGCAGTACTTC.

As regards this clonotype: It may be a read error: a sequence one base away is much more abundant. This chain uses TRBV12-5 with TRBJ2-4, with 9 positions matching TRBD1. Germline CDR1 and CDR2: LGHNT and FRNRAP. CDR3 size: 13 residues. In nucleotides, the CDR3 is TGTGCCTCTGGGACAGGGAAGTCAAACATTCAGTACTTC. Residues: CASGTGKSNIQYF.

This clonotype has ten or more counts. The chain uses TRBV7-2 and TRBJ1-1; D not certain. Germline lookup yields CDR1 SGHTA and CDR2 FQGNSA. The CDR3 has 17 residues. V lost 1 base, J lost 1 base, and 16 bases lay in between. In nucleotides, the CDR3 is TGTGCCAGCAGCTTAGGCAGGATTCGCGTCCGGAACACTGAAGCTTTCTTT. Amino acids: CASSLGRIRVRNTEAFF.

The table lists this clonotype with many counts. This chain links TRBV10-3 with TRBJ2-3; D is unclear. V was clipped by 6 bases and J by 4 bases, with 20 bases between them. CDR1 and CDR2 from the germline V gene are ENHRY and SYGVKD. The CDR3 is made up of 16 amino acids. The CDR3 DNA is TGTGCCATCAGCCCCACTAAAGGGCGGAGCTCAGATACGCAGTATTTT. Translating it yields CAISPTKGRSSDTQYF.

Many counts were recorded for this clonotype. The rearrangement uses TRBV7-9 and TRBJ2-7; D remains ambiguous. The CDR3 is made up of 15 amino acids. V lost 0 bases, J lost 6 bases, and 15 bases lay in between. The germline V gene has CDR1 SEHNR and CDR2 FQNEAQ (reference sequence). CDR3 loop: CASSLALGELPEQYF. The CDR3 DNA is TGTGCCAGCAGCTTAGCGCTTGGAGAGCTGCCCGAGCAGTACTTC.

Only a few counts were recorded for this clonotype. This chain joins TRBV7-3 and TRBJ1-1; maybe TRBD1 (5 bases). Per the germline V gene, CDR1 is SGHTA and CDR2 is FQGTGA. This CDR3 region has 13 residues. The germline V and J ends were trimmed by 0 bases and 6 bases, with 8 bases remaining between them. The CDR3, as DNA: TGTGCCAGCAGCTTAACACTGGGGGCTGAAGCTTTCTTT. Translated, it gives CASSLTLGAEAFF.

This clonotype appeared many times. The rearrangement uses TRBV27 and TRBJ1-4, with TRBD1 matching over 8 bases. The CDR3 spans 15 residues. Germline loops: CDR1 MNHEY, CDR2 SMNVEV (reference sequence). J lost 2 bases, V lost 5 bases, and 4 bases had no gene match. The DNA of the CDR3 is TGTGCCAGCAGTCCACGGACAGGGACTAATGAAAAACTGTTTTTT. Amino acids: CASSPRTGTNEKLFF.

This clonotype was observed many times. The chain carries TRBV5-6 and TRBJ2-2, with D possibly TRBD1 on 6 matching bases. The CDR3 runs to 14 residues. V was clipped by 4 bases and J by 6 bases, with 13 bases between them. The germline V gene has CDR1 SGHDT and CDR2 YYEEEE. Written as DNA, the CDR3 is TGTGCCAGCAGCGTCACAGGGATCGCCGGGGAGCTGTTTTTT. It yields the protein CASSVTGIAGELFF.

Here the CDR3 DNA reads TGCAGTGCTAGAGATCTTGAAAGGTACAATGAGCAGTTCTTC. Translating it yields CSARDLERYNEQFF. This chain connects TRBV20-1 to TRBJ2-1; D remains unclear. CDR3 size: 14 residues. Trimming shortened V by 0 bases and J by 4 bases, and 10 bases separated the two germline ends. CDR1 and CDR2 (germline): DFQATT, SNEGSKA (reference sequence).

This clonotype has a handful of counts. One end of the junction is discordant with germline, which a read error may explain. The chain links TRBV5-1 to TRBJ1-6; 8 bases are shared with TRBD1. Germline V lookup: CDR1 SGHRS, CDR2 YFSETQ. This CDR3 spans 18 amino acids. CDR3 nucleotide sequence: TGCGCCAGCAGCTTCCGGACAGGGTCCAGCTCCTATAATTCACCCCTCAACTTT. Encoded protein: CASSFRTGSSSYNSPLNF.

The chain has TRBV5-1 and TRBJ2-3, with 9 bases fitting TRBD1. Germline V gene lookup returns CDR1 SGHRS and CDR2 YFSETQ. The V segment lost 2 bases and the J segment 3 bases; nucleotides outside the gene matches: 10. This CDR3 is 17 amino acids long. The CDR3 sequence is CASSLVGDRELTDTQYF. The CDR3 nucleotides are TGCGCCAGCAGCTTAGTTGGGGACAGGGAATTAACAGATACGCAGTATTTT.

There are many counts of this clonotype. This sequence joins TRBV5-1 and TRBJ2-3; D is unclear. This CDR3 contains 11 residues. Germline V gene data show CDR1 as SGHRS and CDR2 as YFSETQ. Trimming took 2 bases from V and 7 from J, leaving 5 bases between them. Written as DNA, the CDR3 is TGCGCCAGCAGCTTTCGAAATACGCAGTATTTT. Translation: CASSFRNTQYF.

In its sample, this clonotype was seen many times. The gene calls are TRBV10-3 and TRBJ2-7, with TRBD1 identical over 10 bases. CDR1 is ENHRY and CDR2 is SYGVKD in the germline V gene. The CDR3 has 18 amino acids. Germline trimming cut 0 bases from V and 5 bases from J; bases unmatched to any gene: 13. For the CDR3, the DNA is TGTGCCATCAGTGAGTCTACCCCGGCCGTGACAGGGGGCCACGAGCAGTACGTC. Its translation is CAISESTPAVTGGHEQYV.

This clonotype appeared a few times. The germline gene is not matched at one end of the junction; a read error may be the cause. The chain uses TRBV10-3 and TRBJ1-5, with 8 positions matching TRBD1. The CDR3 is 15 amino acids. CDR1 and CDR2 from the germline V gene are ENHRY and SYGVKD. In DNA, the CDR3 is TGTGCCATCAGCGCGGGTGCAGGGGGCGGTCAGCCCCAGAATTTT. It yields the protein CAISAGAGGGQPQNF.

This clonotype was found many times. The genes are TRBV6-6 and TRBJ1-1, with 9 nucleotides matching TRBD1. Germline V gives CDR1 MNHNY, CDR2 SVGAGI (reference sequence). Trimming cost V 0 bases and J 8 bases; bases outside gene matches: 10. This CDR3 has 16 amino acids. CDR3 region: CASSYSEYGQGYEAFF. As DNA, the CDR3 is TGTGCCAGCAGTTACTCCGAATATGGACAGGGGTACGAAGCTTTCTTT.

This clonotype was seen many times. This rearrangement joins TRBV5-1 to TRBJ2-1, with 8 bases that match TRBD1. The CDR3 runs 16 residues. Germline loops: CDR1 SGHRS, CDR2 YFSETQ. V shed 3 bases, J shed 0 bases, and the junction held 5 bases outside the gene matches. CDR3 protein: CASSWTGTFSYNEQFF. CDR3 in DNA: TGCGCCAGCAGCTGGACAGGGACTTTCTCCTACAATGAGCAGTTCTTC.

In the case of this clonotype: One end of the junction does not line up with germline, which may come from a read error. V is TRBV24-1 and J is TRBJ1-5; D possibly corresponds to TRBD1 (6 bases). Germline V lookup: CDR1 KGHDR, CDR2 SFDVKD. This CDR3 is 14 amino acids long. CDR3 sequence reads: CATSDRGKNQPQNF. The CDR3 region has the DNA TGTGCCACCAGTGATAGGGGGAAGAATCAGCCCCAGAATTTT.

This clonotype was detected many times. The chain couples TRBV20-1 to TRBJ1-2, with D maybe TRBD1 (6 bases). CDR1 and CDR2 (germline): DFQATT, SNEGSKA (reference sequence). V was pared by 1 base and J by 4 bases, with 13 bases between. The CDR3 length is 14 residues. The DNA of the CDR3 is TGCAGTGCTAGAGTCCGCGGGGGCAGCTATGGCTACACCTTC. As protein: CSARVRGGSYGYTF.

This clonotype was recorded at least ten times. This chain links TRBV5-1 with TRBJ1-2; D uncertain. Germline assignment: CDR1 SGHRS and CDR2 YFSETQ. The CDR3 loop spans 16 amino acids. Between the trimmed V and J ends, which lost 1 base and 0 bases, there was a span of 13 bases. The CDR3 reads CASSLRAEEANYGYTF. CDR3 DNA: TGCGCCAGCAGCTTGCGGGCAGAGGAAGCTAACTATGGCTACACCTTC.